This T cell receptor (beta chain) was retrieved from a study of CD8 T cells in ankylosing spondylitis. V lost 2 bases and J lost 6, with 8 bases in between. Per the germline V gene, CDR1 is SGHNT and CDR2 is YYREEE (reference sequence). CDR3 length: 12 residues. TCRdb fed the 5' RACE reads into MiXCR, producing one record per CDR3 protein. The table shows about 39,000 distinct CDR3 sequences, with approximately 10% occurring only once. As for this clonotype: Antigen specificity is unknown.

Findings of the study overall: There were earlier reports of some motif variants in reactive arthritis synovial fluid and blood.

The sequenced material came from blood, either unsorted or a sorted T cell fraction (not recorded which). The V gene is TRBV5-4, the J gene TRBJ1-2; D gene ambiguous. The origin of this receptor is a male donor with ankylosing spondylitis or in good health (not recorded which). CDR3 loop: CASSLLGNGYTF. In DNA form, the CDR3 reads TGTGCCAGCAGCTTATTGGGGAATGGCTACACCTTC. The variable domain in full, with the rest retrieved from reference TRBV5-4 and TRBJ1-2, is ETGVTQSPTHLIKTRGQQVTLRCSSQSGHNTVSWYQQALGQGPQFIFQYYREEENGRGNFPPRFSGLQFPNYSSELNVNALELDDSALYLCASSLLGNGYTFGSGTRLTVV.